Listed here are 5 T cell receptor beta chains from one sample, sequenced in a study of tumor-infiltrating lymphocytes in primary liver carcinoma (dated 2017 in TCRdb). Sequencing was performed on an Illumina HiSeq 2500. TCRbeta-specific cDNA was reverse-transcribed from around 0.45 ug total RNA using a constant-region primer and ProtoScript II reverse transcriptase. The TCRbeta libraries were prepared through three rounds of nested multiplex PCR following a slightly modified ARM-PCR procedure. The first two PCR rounds used multiplex TRBV1-TRBV30 forward primers with a Cbeta reverse primer, each for 10 cycles. TCRdb itself trimmed the public reads at Q25 with fastp, ran MiXCR and retained productive beta chains. Entries that share a CDR3 protein sequence are merged under the most common genes and DNA. The sample table shows a few hundred thousand distinct CDR3 sequences, and nearly 60% are seen once. Of the sample, over 15% is held by the ten largest clones.

TRIzol reagent was used to extract blood RNA from unsorted whole blood, while the DNeasy Blood & Tissue kit provided the germline DNA. What was sequenced was peripheral blood. The receptors here all came from a woman in her 30s with primary liver carcinoma and hepatitis B virus infection.

V usage is TRBV4-1 and J usage is TRBJ2-1, with 9 bases lining up with TRBD1. V shed 6 bases, J shed 7 bases, and the junction held 4 bases outside the gene matches. Germline-derived CDR1 and CDR2 are MGHRA and YSYEKL. The CDR3 contains 13 residues. The CDR3 loop reads CASRRTGANEQFF. The CDR3 DNA follows: TGCGCCAGCAGAAGGACAGGGGCAAATGAGCAGTTCTTC.

With respect to this clonotype: This may stem from a read error, because a much larger clone lies one nucleotide away. The gene calls are TRBV29-1 and TRBJ1-1; no clear D gene. Trimming shortened V by 1 base and J by 9 bases, and 15 bases separated the two germline ends. CDR1 is SQVTM and CDR2 is ANQGSEA in the germline V gene. The CDR3 spans 13 residues. The CDR3 DNA sequence: TGCAGCGTTGAAGTTGCGGTTGGGCTAAAAGCTTTCTTT. This gives the protein CSVEVAVGLKAFF.

Details on this clonotype: This CDR3 fails to terminate in the conserved phenylalanine or tryptophan, so it likely reflects a read error. The chain's CDR3 is CASSFSQGVSSSEQYS. DNA for the CDR3: TGTGCCAGCAGCTTCTCCCAGGGGGTCTCTAGCAGCGAGCAGTACTCC. V usage is TRBV11-1 and J usage is TRBJ2-7, with 7 positions matching TRBD1. The CDR3 sequence is 16 residues long. V trimming: 3 bases; J trimming: 6 bases; junction bases outside the gene matches: 14. Per germline, CDR1 SGHAT and CDR2 FQDESV (reference sequence).

Of note for this clonotype: Since no conserved phenylalanine or tryptophan closes the CDR3, a read error is the likely cause. The V gene is TRBV11-3, the J gene TRBJ1-5; TRBD1 aligns across 7 bases. Germline loops: CDR1 SGHNT, CDR2 YENEEA. The junction had 10 bases not matched to a gene; V was cut back by 5 bases and J by 3 bases. This CDR3 is built from 16 residues. As DNA, the CDR3 is TGTGCCAGCAGCAAGCGGGACAGTTCTATCAATCAGCCCCAGCATTAT. It yields the protein CASSKRDSSINQPQHY.

This clonotype was detected many times. The rearrangement uses TRBV29-1 and TRBJ2-7; D perhaps matches TRBD1 (5 bases). This CDR3 is 16 amino acids long. CDR1 is SQVTM and CDR2 is ANQGSEA in the germline V gene. Trimming cost V 2 bases and J 0 bases, with 17 bases left between them. The CDR3 sequence: CSVELSKGRNSYEQYF. For the CDR3, the DNA is TGCAGCGTTGAACTTTCCAAGGGGCGAAACTCCTACGAGCAGTACTTC.